One and the same sample provided the 4 T cell receptor beta chains below, sequenced in a study of T cell repertoires in cytomegalovirus infection. TCRdb fed the reads into MiXCR, producing one record per CDR3 protein. The sample includes more than 500,000 distinct CDR3 sequences, about 15% of them seen just once. Material for sequencing was CD8+ T cells from PBMCs. The receptor set was obtained from a human donor in good health (CMV status not recorded). Some clones in this sample may be carry-over from other donors' samples.

There are many counts of this clonotype. The chain carries TRBV11-2 and TRBJ1-1; a weak D match, TRBD1 (5 bases). V was trimmed by 1 base and J by 3 bases, leaving 24 bases between them. CDR1 is SGHAT and CDR2 is FQNNGV in the germline V gene. The CDR3 sequence is 19 residues long. CDR3 nucleotides: TGTGCCAGCAGCTTAGGAATGGGGCAGGGACTAAAAATCTACACTGAAGCTTTCTTT. Translating it yields CASSLGMGQGLKIYTEAFF. Filled out from reference TRBV11-2 and TRBJ1-1, the complete variable domain reads EAGVAQSPRYKIIEKRQSVAFWCNPISGHATLYWYQQILGQGPKLLIQFQNNGVVDDSQLPKDRFSAERLKGVDSTLKIQPAKLEDSAVYLCASSLGMGQGLKIYTEAFFGQGTRLTVV.

This clonotype has ten or more counts. The chain has TRBV7-9 and TRBJ2-7; D ambiguous. The CDR3 sequence is 16 residues long. Germline loops: CDR1 SEHNR, CDR2 FQNEAQ (reference sequence). Trimming stripped 5 bases from V and 7 bases from J, with 24 bases between. The CDR3 DNA reads TGTGCCAGCAGCACGAACAGTGCCACCTCTGGAAGGGAGCAGTACTTC. Amino acid sequence: CASSTNSATSGREQYF.

This clonotype was seen more than once but under ten times. The chain joins TRBV7-9 to TRBJ2-5; no reliable D call. With 4 bases removed from V and 2 bases from J, the gap between germline ends came to 17 bases. Looked up from germline, CDR1 is SEHNR and CDR2 is FQNEAQ (reference sequence). The CDR3 has 16 amino acids. The CDR3 sequence is CASSSSDLSLQETQYF. The CDR3 coding sequence is TGTGCCAGCAGCTCATCGGACCTATCATTACAAGAGACCCAGTACTTC. Full variable domain (rest looked up from reference TRBV7-9 and TRBJ2-5): DTGVSQNPRHKITKRGQNVTFRCDPISEHNRLYWYRQTLGQGPEFLTYFQNEAQLEKSRLLSDRFSAERPKGSFSTLEIQRTEQGDSAMYLCASSSSDLSLQETQYFGPGTRLLVL.

This clonotype was detected many times. This chain links TRBV12-3 or TRBV12-4 with TRBJ1-2; 8 bases fit TRBD1. Germline trimming cut 0 bases from V and 4 bases from J; bases unmatched to any gene: 4. CDR3 length: 15 amino acids. For the CDR3, the DNA is TGTGCCAGCAGTTTAGCCCAAGACAGGGGCTATGGCTACACCTTC. This codes for CASSLAQDRGYGYTF.